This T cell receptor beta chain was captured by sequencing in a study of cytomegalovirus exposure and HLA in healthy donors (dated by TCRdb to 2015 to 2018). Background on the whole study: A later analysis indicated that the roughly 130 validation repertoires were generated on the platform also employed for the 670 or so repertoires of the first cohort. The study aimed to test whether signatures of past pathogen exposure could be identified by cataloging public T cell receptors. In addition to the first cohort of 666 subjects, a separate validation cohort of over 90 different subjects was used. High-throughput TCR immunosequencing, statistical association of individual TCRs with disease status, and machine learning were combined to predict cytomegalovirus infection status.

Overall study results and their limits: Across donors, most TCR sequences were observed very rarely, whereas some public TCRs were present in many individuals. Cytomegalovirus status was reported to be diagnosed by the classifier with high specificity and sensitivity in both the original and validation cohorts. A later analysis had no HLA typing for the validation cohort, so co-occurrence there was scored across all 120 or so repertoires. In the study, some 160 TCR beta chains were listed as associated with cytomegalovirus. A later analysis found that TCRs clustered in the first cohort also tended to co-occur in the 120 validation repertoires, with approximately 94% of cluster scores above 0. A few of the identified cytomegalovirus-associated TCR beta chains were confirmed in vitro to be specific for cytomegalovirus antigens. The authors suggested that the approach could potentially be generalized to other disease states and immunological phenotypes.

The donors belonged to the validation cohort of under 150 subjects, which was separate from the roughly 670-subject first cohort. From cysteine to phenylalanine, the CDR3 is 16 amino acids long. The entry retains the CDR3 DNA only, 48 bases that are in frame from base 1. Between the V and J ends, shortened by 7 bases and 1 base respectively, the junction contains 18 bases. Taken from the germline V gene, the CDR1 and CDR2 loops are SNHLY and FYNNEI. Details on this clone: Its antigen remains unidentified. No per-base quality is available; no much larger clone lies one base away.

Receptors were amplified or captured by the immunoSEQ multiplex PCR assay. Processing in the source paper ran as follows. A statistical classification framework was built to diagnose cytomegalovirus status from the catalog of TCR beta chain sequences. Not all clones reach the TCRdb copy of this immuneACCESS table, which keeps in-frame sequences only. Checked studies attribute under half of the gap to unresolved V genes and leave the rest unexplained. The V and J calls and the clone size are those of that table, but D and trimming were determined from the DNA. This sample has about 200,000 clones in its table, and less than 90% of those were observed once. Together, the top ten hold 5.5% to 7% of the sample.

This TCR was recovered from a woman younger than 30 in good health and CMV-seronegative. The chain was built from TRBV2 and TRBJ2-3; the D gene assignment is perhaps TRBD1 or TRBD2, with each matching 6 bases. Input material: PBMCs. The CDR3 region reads CASTTERGAGTDTQYF. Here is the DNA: TGTGCCAGCACCACGGAAAGGGGGGCGGGCACAGATACGCAGTATTTT.